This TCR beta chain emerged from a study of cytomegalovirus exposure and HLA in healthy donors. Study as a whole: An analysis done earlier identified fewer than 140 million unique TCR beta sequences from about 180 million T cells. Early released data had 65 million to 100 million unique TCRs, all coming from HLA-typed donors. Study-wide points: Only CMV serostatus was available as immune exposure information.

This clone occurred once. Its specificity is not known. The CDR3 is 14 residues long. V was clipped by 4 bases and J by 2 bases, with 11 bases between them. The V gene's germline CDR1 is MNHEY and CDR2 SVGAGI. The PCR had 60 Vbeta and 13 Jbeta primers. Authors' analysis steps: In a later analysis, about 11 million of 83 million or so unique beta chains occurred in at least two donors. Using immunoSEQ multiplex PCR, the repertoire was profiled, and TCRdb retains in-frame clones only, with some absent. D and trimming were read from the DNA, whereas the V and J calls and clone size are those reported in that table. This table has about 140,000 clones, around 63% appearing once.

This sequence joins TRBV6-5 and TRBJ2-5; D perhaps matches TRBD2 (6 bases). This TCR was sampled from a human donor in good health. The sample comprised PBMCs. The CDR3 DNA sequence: TGTGCCAGCAGTTCCGGACTACTTCAAGAGACCCAGTACTTC. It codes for CASSSGLLQETQYF.